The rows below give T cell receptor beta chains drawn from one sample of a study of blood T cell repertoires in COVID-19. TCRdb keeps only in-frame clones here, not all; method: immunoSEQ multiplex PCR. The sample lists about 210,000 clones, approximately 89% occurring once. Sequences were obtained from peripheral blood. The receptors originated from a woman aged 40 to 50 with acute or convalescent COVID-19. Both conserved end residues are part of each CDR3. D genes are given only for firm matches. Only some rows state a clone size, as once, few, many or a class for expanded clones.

CDR3aa: CASSYSLEDTQYF
CDR3nt: TGTGCCAGCAGTTACTCTTTGGAGGATACGCAGTATTTT
d_gene: NA
j_gene: TRBJ2-3
v_gene: TRBV6-5
abundance: once

CDR3aa: CASSQAVSAYNSPLHF
CDR3nt: TGTGCCAGCAGCCAAGCGGTCAGCGCCTATAATTCACCCCTCCACTTT
d_gene: NA
j_gene: TRBJ1-6
v_gene: TRBV14
abundance: NA

CDR3aa: CASSVRGSPNLEAFF
CDR3nt: TGTGCCAGCAGTGTCCGGGGGTCCCCCAATCTCGAAGCTTTCTTT
d_gene: NA
j_gene: TRBJ1-1
v_gene: TRBV25-1
abundance: NA

CDR3aa: CASRALAGGSETQYF
CDR3nt: TGTGCCAGCAGGGCGCTGGCGGGGGGGTCAGAGACCCAGTACTTC
d_gene: TRBD2
j_gene: TRBJ2-5
v_gene: TRBV5-4
abundance: NA

CDR3aa: CASSVGQGLNTEAFF
CDR3nt: TGCGCCAGCAGTGTGGGACAGGGGTTGAACACTGAAGCTTTCTTT
d_gene: TRBD1
j_gene: TRBJ1-1
v_gene: TRBV10-2
abundance: NA

CDR3aa: CAWSVGPGYGYTF
CDR3nt: TGTGCCTGGAGTGTGGGGCCTGGCTATGGCTACACCTTC
d_gene: NA
j_gene: TRBJ1-2
v_gene: TRBV30
abundance: once

CDR3aa: CASTFVFPYNEQFF
CDR3nt: TGTGCCAGCACGTTCGTTTTCCCGTACAATGAGCAGTTCTTC
d_gene: NA
j_gene: TRBJ2-1
v_gene: TRBV7-9
abundance: NA

CDR3aa: CASRMLGTSNTGELFF
CDR3nt: TGTGCCAGTAGGATGCTTGGGACTTCGAACACCGGGGAGCTGTTTTTT
d_gene: NA
j_gene: TRBJ2-2
v_gene: TRBV27
abundance: NA

CDR3aa: CASAGGPATATMAQYF
CDR3nt: TGTGCCAGCGCGGGGGGGCCGGCGACTGCTACAATGGCCCAGTACTTC
d_gene: TRBD2
j_gene: TRBJ2-5
v_gene: TRBV7-8
abundance: NA

CDR3aa: CASSQADYGYTF
CDR3nt: TGTGCCAGCAGCCAAGCCGACTATGGCTACACCTTC
d_gene: NA
j_gene: TRBJ1-2
v_gene: TRBV3-1/TRBV3-2
abundance: few

CDR3aa: CASSLGGGGGQETQYF
CDR3nt: TGTGCCAGCAGCCTCGGAGGCGGGGGCGGTCAAGAGACCCAGTACTTC
d_gene: NA
j_gene: TRBJ2-5
v_gene: TRBV7-9
abundance: NA

CDR3aa: CASSSQWGEGNTEAFF
CDR3nt: TGTGCCAGCAGCTCTCAGTGGGGGGAGGGGAACACTGAAGCTTTCTTT
d_gene: NA
j_gene: TRBJ1-1
v_gene: TRBV3-1/TRBV3-2
abundance: NA

CDR3aa: CASSLVTGYTGELFF
CDR3nt: TGCGCCAGCAGTTTGGTGACAGGGTACACCGGGGAGCTGTTTTTT
d_gene: TRBD1
j_gene: TRBJ2-2
v_gene: TRBV5-1
abundance: NA

CDR3aa: CASSLGANSPLHF
CDR3nt: TGTGCCAGCAGTTTGGGGGCCAATTCACCCCTCCACTTT
d_gene: NA
j_gene: TRBJ1-6
v_gene: TRBV12-3/TRBV12-4
abundance: once

CDR3aa: CASSVNRDFTDTQYF
CDR3nt: TGTGCCAGCAGTGTAAATAGGGACTTCACAGATACGCAGTATTTT
d_gene: NA
j_gene: TRBJ2-3
v_gene: TRBV11-2
abundance: NA

CDR3aa: CASSLDEDTQYF
CDR3nt: TGTGCCAGCAGCTTAGATGAGGATACGCAGTATTTT
d_gene: NA
j_gene: TRBJ2-3
v_gene: TRBV11-2
abundance: NA

CDR3aa: CASSSGQANSPLHF
CDR3nt: TGCGCCAGCAGCTCTGGACAGGCTAATTCACCCCTCCACTTT
d_gene: TRBD1
j_gene: TRBJ1-6
v_gene: TRBV5-1
abundance: few

CDR3aa: CASSEFAQGNTEAFF
CDR3nt: TGTGCCAGCAGTGAATTCGCACAGGGGAACACTGAAGCTTTCTTT
d_gene: NA
j_gene: TRBJ1-1
v_gene: TRBV2
abundance: NA

CDR3aa: CASSLGQPTEAFF
CDR3nt: TGCGCCAGCAGCTTGGGACAGCCCACTGAAGCTTTCTTT
d_gene: NA
j_gene: TRBJ1-1
v_gene: TRBV5-1
abundance: NA

CDR3aa: CASSVEVTSTGNTIYF
CDR3nt: TGTGCCAGCAGCGTAGAAGTTACAAGTACTGGAAACACCATATATTTT
d_gene: NA
j_gene: TRBJ1-3
v_gene: TRBV9
abundance: NA

CDR3aa: CASSLLATGQETQYF
CDR3nt: TGCGCCAGCAGCTTGTTGGCCACAGGGCAAGAGACCCAGTACTTC
d_gene: NA
j_gene: TRBJ2-5
v_gene: TRBV5-1
abundance: NA

CDR3aa: CASSLTTPGTGFEKLFF
CDR3nt: TGCGCCAGCAGCCTCACGACACCCGGGACAGGATTCGAAAAACTGTTTTTT
d_gene: TRBD1
j_gene: TRBJ1-4
v_gene: TRBV4-1
abundance: NA

CDR3aa: CASSLAGTGGARAGVFF
CDR3nt: TGTGCCAGCAGCTTGGCCGGGACAGGGGGCGCGAGGGCAGGCGTGTTCTTT
d_gene: TRBD1
j_gene: TRBJ1-1
v_gene: TRBV7-2
abundance: NA

CDR3aa: CASSFGGTGNQPQHF
CDR3nt: TGTGCCAGCAGCTTCGGCGGAACGGGCAATCAGCCCCAGCATTTT
d_gene: NA
j_gene: TRBJ1-5
v_gene: TRBV6-5
abundance: NA

CDR3aa: CASSKVGRHQPQHF
CDR3nt: TGTGCCAGCAGCAAGGTCGGCAGGCATCAGCCCCAGCATTTT
d_gene: NA
j_gene: TRBJ1-5
v_gene: TRBV21-1
abundance: NA

CDR3aa: CASSLPGDMSNSPLHF
CDR3nt: TGTGCCAGCAGCCTTCCCGGGGATATGAGTAATTCACCCCTCCACTTT
d_gene: NA
j_gene: TRBJ1-6
v_gene: TRBV7-2
abundance: NA

CDR3aa: CARSDRDRGSRNYGYTF
CDR3nt: TGTGCCAGATCAGACCGGGACAGGGGGAGTCGTAACTATGGCTACACCTTC
d_gene: TRBD1
j_gene: TRBJ1-2
v_gene: TRBV7-6
abundance: NA

CDR3aa: CASSQDRIYGYTF
CDR3nt: TGTGCCAGCAGCCAGGACAGAATTTATGGCTACACCTTC
d_gene: NA
j_gene: TRBJ1-2
v_gene: TRBV14
abundance: NA

CDR3aa: CASSFWGRDSGNTIYF
CDR3nt: TGTGCCAGCAGCTTTTGGGGGAGGGACTCTGGAAACACCATATATTTT
d_gene: NA
j_gene: TRBJ1-3
v_gene: TRBV5-4
abundance: few